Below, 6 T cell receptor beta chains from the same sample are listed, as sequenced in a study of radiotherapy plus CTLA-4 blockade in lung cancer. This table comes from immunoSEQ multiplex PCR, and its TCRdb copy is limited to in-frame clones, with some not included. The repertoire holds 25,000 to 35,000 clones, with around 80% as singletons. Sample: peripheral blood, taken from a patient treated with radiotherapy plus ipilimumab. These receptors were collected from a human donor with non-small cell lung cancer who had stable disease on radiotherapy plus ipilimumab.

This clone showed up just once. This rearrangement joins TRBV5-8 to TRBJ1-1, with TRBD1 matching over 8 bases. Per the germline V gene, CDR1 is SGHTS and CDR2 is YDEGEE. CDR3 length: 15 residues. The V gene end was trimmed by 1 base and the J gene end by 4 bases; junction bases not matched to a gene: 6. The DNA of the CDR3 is TGTGCCAGCAGCTTGCTACAGGGGGGGATCACTGAAGCTTTCTTT. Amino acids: CASSLLQGGITEAFF.

Here the CDR3 reads CASSISSGANEQFF. The CDR3, as DNA: TGTGCCAGCAGCATCTCTAGCGGGGCCAATGAGCAGTTCTTC. The chain joins TRBV7-3 to TRBJ2-1; 9 nucleotides agree with TRBD2. There are 14 residues in the CDR3. V shed 5 bases, J shed 6 bases, and the junction held 5 bases outside the gene matches. CDR1 SGHTA and CDR2 FQGTGA come from the germline V gene.

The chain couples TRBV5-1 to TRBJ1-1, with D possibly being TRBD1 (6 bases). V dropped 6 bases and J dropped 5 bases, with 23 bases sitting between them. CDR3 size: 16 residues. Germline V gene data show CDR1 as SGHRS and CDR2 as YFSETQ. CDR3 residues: CASTPRSWGRGTEAFF. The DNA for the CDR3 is TGCGCCAGCACACCCAGGTCGTGGGGGCGGGGGACTGAAGCTTTCTTT. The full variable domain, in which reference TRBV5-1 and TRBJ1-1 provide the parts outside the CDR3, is KAGVTQTPRYLIKTRGQQVTLSCSPISGHRSVSWYQQTPGQGLQFLFEYFSETQRNKGNFPGRFSGRQFSNSRSEMNVSTLELGDSALYLCASTPRSWGRGTEAFFGQGTRLTVV.

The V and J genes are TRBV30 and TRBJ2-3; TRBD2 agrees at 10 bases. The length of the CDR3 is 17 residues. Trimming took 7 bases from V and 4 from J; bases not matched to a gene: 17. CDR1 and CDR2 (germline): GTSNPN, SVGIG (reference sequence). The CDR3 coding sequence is TGTGCCTCAAACCGAAGGGAAGCGGGGGGGCGATCAGATACGCAGTATTTT. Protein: CASNRREAGGRSDTQYF.

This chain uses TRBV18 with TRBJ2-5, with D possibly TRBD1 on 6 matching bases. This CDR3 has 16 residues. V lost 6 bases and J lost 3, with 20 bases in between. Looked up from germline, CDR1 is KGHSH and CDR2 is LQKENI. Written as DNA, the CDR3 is TGTGCCAGCTCTGGGGGCACCGGGACACCCAAAGAGACCCAGTACTTC. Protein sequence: CASSGGTGTPKETQYF.

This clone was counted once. The CDR3 loop is CASSVDWTGGAIYGYTF. CDR3 sequence (DNA): TGTGCCAGCAGCGTAGACTGGACAGGGGGCGCGATCTATGGCTACACCTTC. V is TRBV9 and J is TRBJ1-2; 11 bases agree with TRBD1. The CDR3 loop spans 17 amino acids. After removal of 0 bases from V and 4 bases from J, the junction contained 8 bases not matched to a gene. Looked up from germline, CDR1 is SGDLS and CDR2 is YYNGEE. Based on the CDR3 plus reference TRBV9 and TRBJ1-2, the full variable domain is DSGVTQTPKHLITATGQRVTLRCSPRSGDLSVYWYQQSLDQGLQFLIQYYNGEERAKGNILERFSAQQFPDLHSELNLSSLELGDSALYFCASSVDWTGGAIYGYTFGSGTRLTVV.